This is a list of T cell receptor beta chains from one sample in a study of blood T cell repertoires in COVID-19. TCRdb keeps only in-frame clones here, not all; method: immunoSEQ multiplex PCR. The sample holds about 67,000 clones, nearly 80% seen once. The sequenced sample was peripheral blood. Source of these receptors: a woman aged 60-70 years with acute or convalescent COVID-19. The CDR3 runs from the conserved cysteine through the conserved F or W. D genes are given only for firm matches. Clone size appears in some rows only: once, few, many, or a class for an expanded clone.

>TRBV2|14|TRBD1|TRBJ1-4|NA
TGTGCCAGCAGAACGACAGGGCTTAATGAAAAACTGTTTTTT
CASRTTGLNEKLFF
>TRBV4-1|16|TRBD1|TRBJ2-7|NA
TGCGCCAGCAGCCAAACCCTGGGACAGGGAAACTACGAGCAGTACTTC
CASSQTLGQGNYEQYF
>TRBV6-1|13|NA|TRBJ2-5|NA
TGTGCCAGCAGTGATCAGACACAAGAGACCCAGTACTTC
CASSDQTQETQYF
>TRBV18|15|NA|TRBJ1-1|NA
TGTGCCAGCTCACCACCGTCAGGAATAAACACTGAAGCTTTCTTT
CASSPPSGINTEAFF
>TRBV27|15|TRBD1|TRBJ1-1|few
TGTGCCAGCAGTTTAGGTGGACAGGGCAGCACTGAAGCTTTCTTT
CASSLGGQGSTEAFF
>TRBV7-9|15|TRBD1|TRBJ1-3|NA
TGTGCCAGCAGCGCAGTAGGGGGCGAGGGGAACACCATATATTTT
CASSAVGGEGNTIYF
>TRBV19|13|NA|TRBJ1-5|NA
TGTGCCAGTAGCGAAAAACAGGATCAGCCCCAGCATTTT
CASSEKQDQPQHF
>TRBV15|12|NA|TRBJ2-7|NA
TGTGCCACCAGCAGAGAACTTCGGGAGCAGTACTTC
CATSRELREQYF
>TRBV19|12|NA|TRBJ2-5|NA
TGTGCCAGTTCACAGGGTTGGGAGACCCAGTACTTC
CASSQGWETQYF
>TRBV11-2|12|NA|TRBJ1-6|few
TGTGCCAGCAGCGCGCCCGCTTCACCCCTCCACTTT
CASSAPASPLHF
>TRBV3-1/TRBV3-2|15|NA|TRBJ1-2|NA
TGTGCCAGCAGCCAGCTACGGCGGACTAACTATGGCTACACCTTC
CASSQLRRTNYGYTF
>TRBV6-5|12|TRBD2|TRBJ2-1|NA
TGTGCCAGCGGTCTAGCGGACAATGAGCAGTTCTTC
CASGLADNEQFF
>TRBV12-5|13|NA|TRBJ2-3|NA
TGTGCTAGTGGTTTGGGGGGGCAGTATACGCAGTATTTT
CASGLGGQYTQYF
>TRBV11-1|12|NA|TRBJ2-1|NA
TGTGCCAGCAGCTTAGGACAGCGTGAGCAGTTCTTC
CASSLGQREQFF
>TRBV28|15|NA|TRBJ2-7|NA
TGTGCCAGCAGCCTCCTTCTGGCGGGCGGCTACGAGCAGTACTTC
CASSLLLAGGYEQYF
>TRBV19|17|TRBD1|TRBJ1-5|NA
TGTGCCAGTAGTATAGGGGGACAGCGCCGTGGCAATCAGCCCCAGCATTTT
CASSIGGQRRGNQPQHF
>TRBV5-1|14|TRBD1|TRBJ2-3|NA
TGCGCCAGCAGCGAGACAGGGGGCACAGATACGCAGTATTTT
CASSETGGTDTQYF
>TRBV4-2|16|NA|TRBJ2-1|NA
TGTGCCAGCAGCCGGAATGCGGAGGGCTCCTACAATGAGCAGTTCTTC
CASSRNAEGSYNEQFF
>TRBV11-2|14|NA|TRBJ2-7|NA
TGTGCCAGCAGCTTAAAGGCAGGTCCCTCCGAGCAGTACTTC
CASSLKAGPSEQYF
>TRBV5-1|13|NA|TRBJ2-3|NA
TGCGCCAGCAGCTATGTTCAGGGAGATACGCAGTATTTT
CASSYVQGDTQYF
>TRBV6-5|15|NA|TRBJ1-6|NA
TGTGCCAGCAGTTACAGCGGGGTCTATAATTCACCCCTCCACTTT
CASSYSGVYNSPLHF
>TRBV19|18|TRBD1|TRBJ2-3|NA
TGTGCCAGTAGTTCTAAACCTGGACAGGGTCCTGACACAGATACGCAGTATTTT
CASSSKPGQGPDTDTQYF
>TRBV19|16|TRBD2|TRBJ2-3|NA
TGTGCCAGTAGTGCACAACACAGCGGGGGGGCCGAAACGCAGTATTTT
CASSAQHSGGAETQYF
>TRBV3-1/TRBV3-2|15|NA|TRBJ2-5|NA
TGTGCCAGCAGCGACCAGGCGGGGCTACAAGAGACCCAGTACTTC
CASSDQAGLQETQYF
>TRBV5-1|16|TRBD2|TRBJ2-5|once
TGCGCCAGCAGGCTACATCCGGGACTAGACAAAGAGACCCAGTACTTC
CASRLHPGLDKETQYF
>TRBV6-5|13|TRBD2|TRBJ2-4|once
TGTGCCAGCAAAGACCCGGGACTAGAGGTTCAGTACTTC
CASKDPGLEVQYF
>TRBV2|16|NA|TRBJ1-3|NA
TGTGCCAGCAGTGTGAGAGGCGAGGTCTCTGGAAACACCATATATTTT
CASSVRGEVSGNTIYF
>TRBV27|14|TRBD2|TRBJ2-7|NA
TGTGCCAGCAGTTTAGGACTAGCGGCCTACGAGCAGTACTTC
CASSLGLAAYEQYF
>TRBV7-2|17|TRBD1|TRBJ1-1|NA
TGTGCCAGCAGCTTAGATGGTATAGGGGGCGCGGGGACTGAAGCTTTCTTT
CASSLDGIGGAGTEAFF
>TRBV6-6|15|TRBD1|TRBJ2-7|NA
TGTGCCAGCAGTGCCCCGGGACAGGGAACCTACGAGCAGTACTTC
CASSAPGQGTYEQYF
>TRBV30|11|NA|TRBJ1-2|NA
TGTGCCTGGAGTGGCACATATGGCTACACCTTC
CAWSGTYGYTF
>TRBV30|15|TRBD1|TRBJ1-2|NA
TGTGCCTGGAGTGCTGGGGGACAGACTAACTATGGCTACACCTTC
CAWSAGGQTNYGYTF
>TRBV28|14|TRBD1|TRBJ1-2|NA
TGTGCCGAAGCAGGAGGACAGGGGGACTATGGCTACACCTTC
CAEAGGQGDYGYTF
>TRBV28|15|TRBD2|TRBJ2-5|NA
TGTGCCAGCAGACCGGGACTAGCGGGGCAAGAGACCCAGTACTTC
CASRPGLAGQETQYF
>TRBV20-1|11|NA|TRBJ2-3|NA
TGCAGTGCCCCTGTCCTAGATACGCAGTATTTT
CSAPVLDTQYF
>TRBV7-9|12|NA|TRBJ1-1|NA
TGTGCCAGCAGGTTACCAGGGACTGAAGCTTTCTTT
CASRLPGTEAFF
>TRBV27|15|NA|TRBJ1-2|NA
TGTGCCAGCAAATTGGGAGGGAGCCGTAACTATGGCTACACCTTC
CASKLGGSRNYGYTF
>TRBV7-2|13|TRBD1|TRBJ1-2|NA
TGTGCCAGCAGTCCAGACAGGGTAAAAGGCTACACCTTC
CASSPDRVKGYTF
>TRBV6-5|12|NA|TRBJ2-3|NA
TGTGCCACGCGACCCGGAGCGGATACGCAGTATTTT
CATRPGADTQYF
>TRBV5-1|14|TRBD2|TRBJ2-7|NA
TGCGCCAGCAGCTTGCCAGCGGGAAGCTACGAGCAGTACTTC
CASSLPAGSYEQYF
>TRBV7-3|14|NA|TRBJ2-3|NA
TGTGCCAGCAGCTCGTCTTTAGCGGAAGATACGCAGTATTTT
CASSSSLAEDTQYF
>TRBV18|16|NA|TRBJ1-6|NA
TGTGCCAGCTCAGCGTCCGCGGGCCGAGGTAATTCACCCCTCCACTTT
CASSASAGRGNSPLHF
>TRBV12-5|15|TRBD1|TRBJ1-6|NA
TGTGCTAGTGGCTCGGGACAGGGTCTTTTCTCACCCCTCCACTTT
CASGSGQGLFSPLHF
>TRBV27|16|NA|TRBJ1-2|NA
TGTGCCAGCAGTTTGGGGGGGGCGCAAGGAAACTATGGCTACACCTTC
CASSLGGAQGNYGYTF
>TRBV15|15|NA|TRBJ1-1|once
TGTGCCACCAGCAGAGTTGGACAGATGAACACTGAAGCTTTCTTT
CATSRVGQMNTEAFF
>TRBV11-2|13|NA|TRBJ2-7|NA
TGTGCCAGCAGCTTGGCCAGGGCGCGGGAGCAGTACTTC
CASSLARAREQYF
>TRBV24-1|10|NA|TRBJ2-2|NA
TGTGCCACCACCTCTGGGGAGCTGTTTTTT
CATTSGELFF
>TRBV19|15|NA|TRBJ1-5|NA
TGTGCCAGTAGTATTCCCAGGGAAGAGAGGCAGCCCCAGCATTTT
CASSIPREERQPQHF
>TRBV5-1|16|TRBD2|TRBJ2-3|NA
TGCGCCAGCAATCGCGGGGGGGCATTGGGCACAGATACGCAGTATTTT
CASNRGGALGTDTQYF
>TRBV7-9|13|NA|TRBJ2-1|NA
TGTGCCAGCAGTCCCGGGATTCCTAATGAGCAGTTCTTC
CASSPGIPNEQFF
>TRBV3-1/TRBV3-2|13|NA|TRBJ1-5|NA
TGTGCCAGCGCCCCTCTAGGGGATCAGCCCCAGCATTTT
CASAPLGDQPQHF
>TRBV7-2|14|TRBD1|TRBJ2-7|once
TGTGCCAGCAGCTCTCGGGACAGGGCCTACGAGCAGTACTTC
CASSSRDRAYEQYF
>TRBV29-1|12|NA|TRBJ1-2|NA
TGCAGCGGGGCCCAGCCGGCCTATGGCTACACCTTC
CSGAQPAYGYTF
>TRBV7-3|15|NA|TRBJ1-1|NA
TGTGCCAGCAGCTTAAACGGGGGATCGGGCACTGAAGCTTTCTTT
CASSLNGGSGTEAFF
>TRBV10-3|15|TRBD2|TRBJ2-7|NA
TGTGCCATCAAGGAGGCAGCGGGGAGTACCTACGAGCAGTACTTC
CAIKEAAGSTYEQYF